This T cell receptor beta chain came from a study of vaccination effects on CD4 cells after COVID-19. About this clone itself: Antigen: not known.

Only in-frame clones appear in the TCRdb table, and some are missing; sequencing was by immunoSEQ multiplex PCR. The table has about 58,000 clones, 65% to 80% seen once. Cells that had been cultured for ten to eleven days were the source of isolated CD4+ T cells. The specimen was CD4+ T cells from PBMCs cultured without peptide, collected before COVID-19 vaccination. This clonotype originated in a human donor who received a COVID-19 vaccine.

The CDR3, as DNA: TGTGCCAGCAGTACTTCAGGGGCTTTTCAGCCCCAGCATTTT. As protein: CASSTSGAFQPQHF. The chain uses TRBV28 and TRBJ1-5; TRBD1 is a possible D gene (6 bases). This CDR3 is 14 amino acids long. Germline V gene lookup returns CDR1 MDHEN and CDR2 SYDVKM. Trimming stripped 5 bases from V and 6 bases from J, with 14 bases between.